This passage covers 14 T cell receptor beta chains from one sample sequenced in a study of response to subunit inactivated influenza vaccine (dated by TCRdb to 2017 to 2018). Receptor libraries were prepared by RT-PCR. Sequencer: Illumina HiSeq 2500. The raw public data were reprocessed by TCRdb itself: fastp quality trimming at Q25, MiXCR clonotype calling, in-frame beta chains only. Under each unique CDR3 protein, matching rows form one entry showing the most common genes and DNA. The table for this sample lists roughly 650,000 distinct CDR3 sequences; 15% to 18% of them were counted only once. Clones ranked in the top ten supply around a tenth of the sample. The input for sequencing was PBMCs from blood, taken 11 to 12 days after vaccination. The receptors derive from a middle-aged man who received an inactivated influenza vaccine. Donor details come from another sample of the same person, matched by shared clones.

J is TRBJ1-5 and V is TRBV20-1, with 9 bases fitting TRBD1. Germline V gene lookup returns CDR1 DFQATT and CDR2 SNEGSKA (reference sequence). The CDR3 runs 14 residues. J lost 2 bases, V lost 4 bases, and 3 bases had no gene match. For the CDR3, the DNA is TGCAGTGCTACCACAGGGGGCCGCAATCAGCCCCAGCATTTT. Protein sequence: CSATTGGRNQPQHF.

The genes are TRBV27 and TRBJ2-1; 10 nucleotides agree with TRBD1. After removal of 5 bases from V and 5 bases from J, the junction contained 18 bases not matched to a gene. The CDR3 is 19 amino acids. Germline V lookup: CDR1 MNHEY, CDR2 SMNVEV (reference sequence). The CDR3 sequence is CASSATGGSPYGSNNEQFF. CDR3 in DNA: TGTGCCAGCAGTGCGACAGGGGGCAGTCCATATGGATCTAACAATGAGCAGTTCTTC.

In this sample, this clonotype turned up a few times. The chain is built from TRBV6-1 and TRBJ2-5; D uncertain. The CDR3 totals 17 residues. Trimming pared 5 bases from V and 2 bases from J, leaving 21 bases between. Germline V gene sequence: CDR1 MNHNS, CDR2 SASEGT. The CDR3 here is CASSRFAGSNFQETQYF. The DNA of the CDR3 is TGTGCCAGCAGTCGCTTCGCAGGATCCAATTTTCAAGAGACCCAGTACTTC.

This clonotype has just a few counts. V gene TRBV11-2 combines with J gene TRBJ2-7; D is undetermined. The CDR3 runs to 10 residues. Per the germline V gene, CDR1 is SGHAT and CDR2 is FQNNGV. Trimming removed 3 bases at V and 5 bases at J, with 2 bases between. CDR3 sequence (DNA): TGTGCCAGCAGCTTCGACGAGCAGTACTTC. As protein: CASSFDEQYF.

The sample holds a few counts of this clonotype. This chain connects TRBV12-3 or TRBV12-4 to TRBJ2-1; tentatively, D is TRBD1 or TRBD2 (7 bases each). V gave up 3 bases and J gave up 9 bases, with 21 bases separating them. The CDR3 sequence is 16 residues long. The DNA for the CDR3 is TGTGCCAGCAGTTTGACGGGACAGCTGGGGGGGGGTGAGCAGTTCTTC. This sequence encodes CASSLTGQLGGGEQFF.

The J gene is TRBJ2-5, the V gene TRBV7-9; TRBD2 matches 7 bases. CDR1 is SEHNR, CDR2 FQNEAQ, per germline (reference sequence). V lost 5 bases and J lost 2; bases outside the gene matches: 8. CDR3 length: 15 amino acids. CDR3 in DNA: TGTGCCAGCAGCAGGGGACTACACATACAAGAGACCCAGTACTTC. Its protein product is CASSRGLHIQETQYF.

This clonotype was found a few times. CDR3 loop: CSARDPTSQTLHF. DNA of the CDR3: TGCAGTGCTAGAGATCCGACTTCTCAAACCCTCCACTTT. The gene calls are TRBV20-1 and TRBJ1-6; D unresolved. V lost 0 bases and J lost 14, with 14 bases in between. The CDR3 length is 13 residues. Germline lookup yields CDR1 DFQATT and CDR2 SNEGSKA (reference sequence).

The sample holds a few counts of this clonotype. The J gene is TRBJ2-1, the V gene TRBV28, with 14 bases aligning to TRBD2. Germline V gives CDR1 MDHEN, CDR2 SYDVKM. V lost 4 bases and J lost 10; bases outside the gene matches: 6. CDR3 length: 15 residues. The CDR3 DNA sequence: TGTGCCAGCAGTTGGGGGACTAGCGGGAGTGCCGAGCAGTTCTTC. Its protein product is CASSWGTSGSAEQFF.

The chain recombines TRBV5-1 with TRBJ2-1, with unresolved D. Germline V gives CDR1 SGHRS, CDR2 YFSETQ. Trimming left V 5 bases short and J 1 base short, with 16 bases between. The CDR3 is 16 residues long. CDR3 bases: TGCGCCAGCAGTCTACAAACCTCAGCTTCCTACAATGAGCAGTTCTTC. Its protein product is CASSLQTSASYNEQFF.

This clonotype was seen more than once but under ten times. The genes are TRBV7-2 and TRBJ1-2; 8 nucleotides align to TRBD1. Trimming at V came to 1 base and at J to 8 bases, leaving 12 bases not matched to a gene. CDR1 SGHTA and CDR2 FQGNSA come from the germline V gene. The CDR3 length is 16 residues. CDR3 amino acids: CASSLVFGQGGNGYTF. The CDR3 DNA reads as TGTGCCAGCAGCTTAGTGTTTGGACAGGGTGGTAACGGCTACACCTTC. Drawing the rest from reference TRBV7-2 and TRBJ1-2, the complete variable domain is GAGVSQSPSNKVTEKGKDVELRCDPISGHTALYWYRQSLGQGLEFLIYFQGNSAPDKSGLPSDRFSAERTGGSVSTLTIQRTQQEDSAVYLCASSLVFGQGGNGYTFGSGTRLTVV.

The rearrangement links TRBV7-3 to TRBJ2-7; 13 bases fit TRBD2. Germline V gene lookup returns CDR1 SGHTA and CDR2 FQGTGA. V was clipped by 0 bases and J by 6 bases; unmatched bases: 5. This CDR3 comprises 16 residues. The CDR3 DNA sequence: TGTGCCAGCAGCTTAACCCCACTAGCGGGAGGGGGCGAGCAGTACTTC. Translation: CASSLTPLAGGGEQYF.

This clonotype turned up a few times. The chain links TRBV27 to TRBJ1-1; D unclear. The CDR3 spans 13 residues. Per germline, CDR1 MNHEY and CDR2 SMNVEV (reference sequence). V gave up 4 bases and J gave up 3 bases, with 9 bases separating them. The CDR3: CASSYGRDTEAFF. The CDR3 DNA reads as TGTGCCAGCAGTTACGGGAGGGACACTGAAGCTTTCTTT.

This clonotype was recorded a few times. The CDR3 DNA is TGCGCCAGCAGCCGGAATCCTCAGACCACAGATACGCAGTATTTT. It encodes CASSRNPQTTDTQYF. The rearrangement links TRBV5-1 to TRBJ2-3, with D hard to call. V was clipped by 4 bases and J by 2 bases, with 14 bases between them. This CDR3 region has 15 residues. The V gene's germline CDR1 is SGHRS and CDR2 YFSETQ.

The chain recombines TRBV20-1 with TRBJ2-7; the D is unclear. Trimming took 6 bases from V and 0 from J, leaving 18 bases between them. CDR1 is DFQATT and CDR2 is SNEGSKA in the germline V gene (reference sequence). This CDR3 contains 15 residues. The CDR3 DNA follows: TGCAGTGCCACCGGCGAAGGGCACCTCTCCTACGAGCAGTACTTC. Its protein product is CSATGEGHLSYEQYF.